This TCR beta chain was documented in a study of blood T cell repertoires in COVID-19. The method was immunoSEQ multiplex PCR; TCRdb's version includes in-frame clones alone and lacks a portion of them. The sample lists approximately 290,000 clones; around 82% were seen once. There are 14 residues in the CDR3. The germline V gene encodes CDR1 MDHEN and CDR2 SYDVKM. V dropped 8 bases and J dropped 0 bases, with 11 bases sitting between them. The sample was peripheral blood. The source is a human donor with COVID-19, enrolled during active disease. The donor label of this sample is uncertain. The genes are TRBV28 and TRBJ1-5, with D uncertain. The CDR3 coding sequence is TGTGCCAGCGCCCTGCGGAATAGCAATCAGCCCCAGCATTTT. As protein: CASALRNSNQPQHF.